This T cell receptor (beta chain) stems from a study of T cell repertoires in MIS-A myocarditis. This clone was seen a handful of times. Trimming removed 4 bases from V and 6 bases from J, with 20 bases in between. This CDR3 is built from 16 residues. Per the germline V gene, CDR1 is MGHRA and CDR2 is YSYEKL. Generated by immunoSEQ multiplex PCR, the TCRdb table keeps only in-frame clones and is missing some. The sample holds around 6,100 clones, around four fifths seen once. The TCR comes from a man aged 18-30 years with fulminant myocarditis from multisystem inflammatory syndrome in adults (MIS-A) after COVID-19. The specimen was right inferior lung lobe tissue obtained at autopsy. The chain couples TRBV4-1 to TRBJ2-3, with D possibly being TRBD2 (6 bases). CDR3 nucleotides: TGCGCCAGCAGCCGGTTTATCGTGGGGGAGGCGGATACGCAGTATTTT. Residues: CASSRFIVGEADTQYF.